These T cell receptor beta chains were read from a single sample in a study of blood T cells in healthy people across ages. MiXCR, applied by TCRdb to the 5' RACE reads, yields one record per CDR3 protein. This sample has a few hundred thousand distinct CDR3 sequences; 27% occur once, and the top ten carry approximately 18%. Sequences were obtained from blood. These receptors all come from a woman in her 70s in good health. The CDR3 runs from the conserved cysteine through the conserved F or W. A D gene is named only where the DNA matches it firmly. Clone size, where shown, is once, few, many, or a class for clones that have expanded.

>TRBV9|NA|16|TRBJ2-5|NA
TGTGCCAGCAGCGTAGGAAACGGGGGGCACCAAGAGACCCAGTACTTC
CASSVGNGGHQETQYF
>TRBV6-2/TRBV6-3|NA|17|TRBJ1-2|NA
TGTGCCAGCAGCCCTCCGACTTGGCAGCGCATCGACTATGGTTACACCTTC
CASSPPTWQRIDYGYTF
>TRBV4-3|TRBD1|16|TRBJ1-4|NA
TGCGCCAGCAGCCAAGCGCACAGGGGGAGGAATGAAAAACTGTTTTTT
CASSQAHRGRNEKLFF
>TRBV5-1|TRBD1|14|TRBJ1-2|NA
TGCGCCAGCAGCCCTGACGGACAGGGAGTTGGCTACACCTTC
CASSPDGQGVGYTF
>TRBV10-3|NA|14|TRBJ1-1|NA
TGTGCCATCAGGCCCTCGGGTCTGGACACTGAAGCTTTCTTT
CAIRPSGLDTEAFF
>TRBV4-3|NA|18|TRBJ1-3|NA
TGCGCCAGCAGCCAAGTCAGGGGACATGGAACCTCTGGAAACACCATATATTTT
CASSQVRGHGTSGNTIYF
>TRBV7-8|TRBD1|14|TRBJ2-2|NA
TGTGCCAGCAGCTCGGACAGGAACACCGGGGAGCCGTTTTTT
CASSSDRNTGEPFF
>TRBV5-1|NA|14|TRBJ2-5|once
TGCGCCAGCAGCGCGGACGGCGCACAAGAGACCCAGTACTTC
CASSADGAQETQYF
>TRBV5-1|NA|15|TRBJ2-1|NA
TGCGCCAGCAGCTTGGGATCGGCGGGATACAATGAGCAGTTCTTC
CASSLGSAGYNEQFF
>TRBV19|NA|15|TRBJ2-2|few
TGTGCCAGTAGGCATCTGGGGGGAGGCACCGGGGAGCTGTTTTTT
CASRHLGGGTGELFF
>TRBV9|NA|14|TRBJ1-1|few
TGTGCCAGCAGCGCATGGACAGCGAACACTGAAGCTTTCTTT
CASSAWTANTEAFF
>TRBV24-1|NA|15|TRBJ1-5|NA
TGTGCCACCAGTGACCCGGCTGATGGGGATCAGCCCCAGCATTTT
CATSDPADGDQPQHF
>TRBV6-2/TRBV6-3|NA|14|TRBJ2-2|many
TGTGCCAGCTTCAGGACTACGTACACCGGGGAGCTGTTTTTT
CASFRTTYTGELFF
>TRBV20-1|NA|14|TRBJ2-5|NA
TGCAGTGCTAGAGATCGGGTTAGCATAGAGACCCGGTACTTC
CSARDRVSIETRYF
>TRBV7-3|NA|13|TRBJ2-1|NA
TGTGCCAGCGGGTTCGGCTCCTACAATGAGCAGTTCTTC
CASGFGSYNEQFF
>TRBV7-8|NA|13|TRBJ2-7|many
TGTGCCAGCAGCTTGATGGGGGCCGCAGATCAGTACTTC
CASSLMGAADQYF
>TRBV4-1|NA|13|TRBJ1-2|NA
TGCGCCAGCAGCCAAGAGATCTGGGAGGGCTACACCTTC
CASSQEIWEGYTF
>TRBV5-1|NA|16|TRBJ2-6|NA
TGCGCCAGCAGCTCTCGACAGGCTACTGGGGCCAACGTCCTGACTTTC
CASSSRQATGANVLTF
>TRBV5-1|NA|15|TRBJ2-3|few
TGCGCCAGCAGCTTCGGGGTCGGGTCGGAAGATACGCAGTATTTT
CASSFGVGSEDTQYF
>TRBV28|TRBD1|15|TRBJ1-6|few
TGTGCCAGCAGCAGGGGACAGGGGAACAATTCACCCCTCCACTTT
CASSRGQGNNSPLHF
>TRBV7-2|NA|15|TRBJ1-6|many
TGTGCCAGCAGCTTTGGGGACCGGTTTAATTCACCCCTCCACTTT
CASSFGDRFNSPLHF
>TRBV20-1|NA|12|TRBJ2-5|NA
TGCAGTGCTAGAGTACACCCGGAGACCCAGTACTTC
CSARVHPETQYF
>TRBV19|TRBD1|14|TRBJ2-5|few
TGTGCCAGTAGTCCCCGGACAGGGGCCGTAGCCCAGTACTTC
CASSPRTGAVAQYF
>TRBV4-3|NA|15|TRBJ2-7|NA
TGCGCCAGCAGCCTACCCCGGGACATTCGATACGAGCAGTACTTC
CASSLPRDIRYEQYF
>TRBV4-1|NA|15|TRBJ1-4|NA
TGCGCCAGCAGCCAAGATAGGGGGGGATATGAAAAACTGTTTTTT
CASSQDRGGYEKLFF
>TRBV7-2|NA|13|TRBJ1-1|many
TGTGCCAGCAGCTTAAGGATGAACACTGAAGCTTTCTTT
CASSLRMNTEAFF
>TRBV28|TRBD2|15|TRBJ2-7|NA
TGTGCCAGCATCCCCCCGGCGGGGGGATACTACGAGCAGTACTTC
CASIPPAGGYYEQYF
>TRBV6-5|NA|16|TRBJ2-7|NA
TGTGCCAGCAGTTACCGACCCCCAGGGAGCTCGAACGAGCAGTACTTC
CASSYRPPGSSNEQYF
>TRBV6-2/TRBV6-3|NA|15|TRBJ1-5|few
TGTGCCAGCAGTGCCCCGGGGGGCCCCAATCAGCCCCAGCATTTT
CASSAPGGPNQPQHF
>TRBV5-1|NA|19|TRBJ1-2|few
TGCGCCAGCAGCTTCTTGGGCGTCGGAGGGACACCCGCTAACTATGGCTACACCTTC
CASSFLGVGGTPANYGYTF
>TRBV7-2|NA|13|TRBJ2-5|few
TGTGCCAGCAGCTCAGATGGTAGACTAGCCCAGTACTTC
CASSSDGRLAQYF
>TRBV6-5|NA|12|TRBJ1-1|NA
TGTGCCAGCAGGGAGGGGGTCACTGAAGCTTTCTTT
CASREGVTEAFF
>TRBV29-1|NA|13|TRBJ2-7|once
TGCAGCGTTGAGTTGGGCGGAAGGGACGAGCAGTACTTC
CSVELGGRDEQYF
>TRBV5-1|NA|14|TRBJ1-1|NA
TGCGCCAGCAGATTCGACAGCCTGAACACTGAAGCTTTCTTT
CASRFDSLNTEAFF
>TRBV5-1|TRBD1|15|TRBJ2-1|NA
TGCGCCAGCAGCGAGGGACAGGGGGCCTACAATGAGCAGTTCTTC
CASSEGQGAYNEQFF
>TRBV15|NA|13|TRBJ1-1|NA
TGTGCCACCAGCGGTCGCCCGGCCAAAGAAGCTTTCTTT
CATSGRPAKEAFF
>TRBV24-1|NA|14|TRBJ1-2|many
TGTGCCACCAGTGATGGGACCCATCGGAATGGCTACACCTTC
CATSDGTHRNGYTF
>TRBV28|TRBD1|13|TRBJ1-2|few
TGTGCCAGCAGTGAGACAGGGCCAGGGGGCTACACCTTC
CASSETGPGGYTF
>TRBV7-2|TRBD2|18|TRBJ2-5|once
TGTGCCCGCAGCTTACGGGGTCCTAGCGGAGGGGCACAAGAGACCCAGTACTTC
CARSLRGPSGGAQETQYF
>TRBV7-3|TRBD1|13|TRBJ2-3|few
TGTGCCAGCAGCTTAAAGGGGACAGGTACGCAGTATTTT
CASSLKGTGTQYF
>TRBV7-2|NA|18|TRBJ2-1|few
TGTGCCAGCAGCTTAGTAGGGACCCCGATGGGGTCCTACAATGAGCAGTTCTTC
CASSLVGTPMGSYNEQFF
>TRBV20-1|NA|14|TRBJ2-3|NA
TGCAGTGCCCAGGGATCAACGGTTGGAGATACGCAGTATTTT
CSAQGSTVGDTQYF
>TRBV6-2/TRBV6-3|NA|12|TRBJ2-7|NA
TGTGCCAGCAGTTACGGAATCCGCGAGCAGTACTTC
CASSYGIREQYF
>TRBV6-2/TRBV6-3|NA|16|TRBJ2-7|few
TGTGCCAGCCGGTTTGTTGGTAGCCCCTCTACGTACGAGCAGTACTTC
CASRFVGSPSTYEQYF
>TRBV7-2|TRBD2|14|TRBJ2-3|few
TGTGCCAGCGGATTAGCGGGGGGCATTCAGACGCAGTATTTT
CASGLAGGIQTQYF
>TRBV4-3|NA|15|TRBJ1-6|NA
TGCGCCAGCAGCCAAGATGTGGGTCTCAATTCACCCCTCCACTTT
CASSQDVGLNSPLHF
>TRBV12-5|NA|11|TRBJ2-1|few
TGTGCTAGTGGTTTGGAGTGGGAGCAGTTCTTC
CASGLEWEQFF
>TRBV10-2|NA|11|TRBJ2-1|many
TGCGCCAGCAGTATCGTGGATGAGCAGTTCTTC
CASSIVDEQFF
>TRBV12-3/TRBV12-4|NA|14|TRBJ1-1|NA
TGTGCCAGCAGTTTTTCGGGAGTTGGCCCAAAAGCTTTCTTT
CASSFSGVGPKAFF
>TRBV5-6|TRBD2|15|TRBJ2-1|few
TGTGCCAGCAGCTTCTCTACGGGGGGGCACAATGAGCAGTTCTTC
CASSFSTGGHNEQFF
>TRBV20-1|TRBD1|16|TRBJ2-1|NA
TGCAGTGCTAGGGATCCGGGACAGAGCTCCTACAATGAGCAGTTCTTC
CSARDPGQSSYNEQFF
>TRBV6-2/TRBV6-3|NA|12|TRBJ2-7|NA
TGTGCCAGCACCCGGACAGCAGGCGAGCAGTACTTC
CASTRTAGEQYF
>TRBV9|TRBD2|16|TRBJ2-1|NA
TGTGCCAGCAGCGTAGCCCCGCGCGGGGGGGCCAATGAGCAGTTCTTC
CASSVAPRGGANEQFF
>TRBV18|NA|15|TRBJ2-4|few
TGTGCCAGCTCACCAGGGGGTATCGCCAAAAACATTCAGTACTTC
CASSPGGIAKNIQYF
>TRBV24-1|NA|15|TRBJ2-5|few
TGTGCCACCACAAGCCTGGGACCACAGGTGGAGACCCAGTACTTC
CATTSLGPQVETQYF
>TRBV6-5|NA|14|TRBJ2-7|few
TGTGCCAGCAGCCCCCTGACACAGAACTACGAGCAGTACTTC
CASSPLTQNYEQYF
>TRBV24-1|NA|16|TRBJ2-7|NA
TGTGCCACCAGTGATCCAAACAGTGGGAGCTCCTACGAGCAGTACTTC
CATSDPNSGSSYEQYF
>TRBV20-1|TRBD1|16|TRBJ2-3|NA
TGCAGTGCTAGGACTAGAGGGACAGGGGGATCAGATACGCAGTATTTT
CSARTRGTGGSDTQYF
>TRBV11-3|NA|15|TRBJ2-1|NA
TGTGCCAGCAGCTTGATCGCGAGCTCCTACAATGAGCAGTTCTTC
CASSLIASSYNEQFF
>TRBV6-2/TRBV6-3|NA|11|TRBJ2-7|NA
TGTGCCAGCAGTTCGGGGGTTGAGCAGTACTTC
CASSSGVEQYF